This T cell receptor beta chain was sequenced during a study of vaccination and CD4 T cells after COVID-19. As for the study in general: Six males and four females constituted the convalescent cohort, two of whom were Hispanic. Stimulation of cells relied on overlapping spike peptides derived from SARS-CoV-2, HCoV-NL63, HCoV-OC43 and HCoV-229E. Blood was drawn a median roughly 68 days post second dose, range 14 to 241.

On this clonotype: The antigen is undetermined.

Broader study findings: Convalescent patients' clones that were vaccine-specific were spike mono-reactive in 304 of 307 cases.

Treatment in this sample: approximately 11-day PBMC culture with coronavirus spike peptide pools or control peptides (ViraFEST assay). The assay that was used to sequence DNA from cultured CD4+ T cells was the Oncomine TCR Beta short-read assay. Via MiXCR, TCRdb re-called the PCR reads, giving one row per CDR3 protein. The profile shows about 15,000 distinct CDR3 sequences, around 44% of them singletons. This CDR3 is built from 15 residues. Trimming cost V 8 bases and J 2 bases, with 16 bases left between them. Germline V gene data show CDR1 as LNHNV and CDR2 as YYDKDF (reference sequence). The material sequenced was CD4+ T cells from blood, cultured in vitro. The chain carries TRBV15 and TRBJ1-5; D remains ambiguous. The receptor comes from a human donor who had recovered from COVID-19. The CDR3 loop reads CATEDGGIGNQPQHF. CDR3 nucleotide sequence: TGTGCCACCGAGGATGGCGGCATAGGCAATCAGCCCCAGCATTTT.